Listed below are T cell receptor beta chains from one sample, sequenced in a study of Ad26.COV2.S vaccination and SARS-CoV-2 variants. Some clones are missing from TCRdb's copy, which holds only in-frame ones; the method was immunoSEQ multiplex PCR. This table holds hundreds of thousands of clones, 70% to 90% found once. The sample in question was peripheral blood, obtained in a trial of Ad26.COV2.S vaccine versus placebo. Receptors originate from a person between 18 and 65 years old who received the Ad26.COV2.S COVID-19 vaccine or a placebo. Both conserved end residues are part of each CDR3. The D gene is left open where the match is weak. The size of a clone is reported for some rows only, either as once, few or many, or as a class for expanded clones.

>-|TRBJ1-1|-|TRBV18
CASSPTGTTEAFF
TGTGCCAGCTCACCCACTGGTACGACTGAAGCTTTCTTT
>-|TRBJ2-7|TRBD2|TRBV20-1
CSASGLAGYYEQYF
TGCAGTGCTAGTGGACTAGCGGGTTACTACGAGCAGTACTTC
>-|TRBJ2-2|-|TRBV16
CASSPVSATGELFF
TGTGCCAGCAGCCCCGTTTCGGCCACCGGGGAGCTGTTTTTT
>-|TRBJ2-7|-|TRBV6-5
CATISGTLPYEQYF
TGTGCCACTATCTCCGGGACACTACCCTACGAGCAGTACTTC
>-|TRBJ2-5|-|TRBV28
CASSLETRAEETQYF
TGTGCCAGCAGTTTAGAAACCAGGGCAGAAGAGACCCAGTACTTC
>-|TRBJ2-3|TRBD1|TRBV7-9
CASSSTTGGPTDTQYF
TGTGCCAGCAGCTCAACGACAGGGGGTCCCACAGATACGCAGTATTTT
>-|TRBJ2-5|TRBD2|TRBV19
CASSTGLAGGETQYF
TGTGCCAGTAGTACAGGACTAGCGGGGGGAGAGACCCAGTACTTC
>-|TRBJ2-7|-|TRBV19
CASSIAGEATYEQYF
TGTGCCAGTAGTATAGCCGGGGAGGCTACCTACGAGCAGTACTTC
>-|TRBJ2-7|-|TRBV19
CASSIGENYEQYF
TGTGCCAGTAGTATAGGAGAAAACTACGAGCAGTACTTC
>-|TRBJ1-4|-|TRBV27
CASRLGIANEKLFF
TGTGCCAGCAGGCTGGGAATCGCTAATGAAAAACTGTTTTTT
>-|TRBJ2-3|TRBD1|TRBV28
CASSPTGEGRTGLTDTQYF
TGTGCCAGCAGCCCCACGGGCGAAGGGCGGACAGGGCTCACAGATACGCAGTATTTT
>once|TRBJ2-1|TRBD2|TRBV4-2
CASSQESSGRRDEQFF
TGTGCCAGCAGCCAAGAGTCTAGCGGGAGGAGGGATGAGCAGTTCTTC
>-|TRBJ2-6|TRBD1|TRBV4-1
CASSHGQGAYSGANVLTF
TGCGCCAGCAGCCATGGACAGGGGGCCTACTCTGGGGCCAACGTCCTGACTTTC
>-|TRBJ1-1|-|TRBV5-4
CASSLAGQNTEAFF
TGTGCCAGCAGCTTGGCGGGACAGAACACTGAAGCTTTCTTT
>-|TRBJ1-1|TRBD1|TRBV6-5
CASSSWDRGIEAFF
TGTGCCAGCAGTTCCTGGGACAGGGGGATTGAAGCTTTCTTT
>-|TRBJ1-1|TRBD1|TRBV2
CASIPDRGHTEAFF
TGTGCCAGCATTCCGGACAGGGGGCACACTGAAGCTTTCTTT
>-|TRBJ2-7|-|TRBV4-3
CASSLGTSEGPYEQYF
TGCGCCAGCAGCTTGGGGACGTCAGAAGGACCCTACGAGCAGTACTTC
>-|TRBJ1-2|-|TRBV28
CASSRHNYGYTF
TGTGCCAGCAGTCGGCATAACTATGGCTACACCTTC
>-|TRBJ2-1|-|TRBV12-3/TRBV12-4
CASSLASYNEQFF
TGTGCCAGCAGTTTAGCGTCCTACAATGAGCAGTTCTTC
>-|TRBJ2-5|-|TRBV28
CASSFAPEQETQYF
TGTGCCAGCAGCTTTGCCCCGGAACAAGAGACCCAGTACTTC
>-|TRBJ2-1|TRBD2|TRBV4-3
CASSQGRGSGGNNEQFF
TGCGCCAGCAGCCAAGGTCGTGGTAGCGGGGGAAACAATGAGCAGTTCTTC
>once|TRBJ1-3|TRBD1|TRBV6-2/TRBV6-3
CASSFPRDRGSFGNTIYF
TGTGCCAGCAGTTTCCCCCGGGACAGGGGTTCGTTCGGAAACACCATATATTTT
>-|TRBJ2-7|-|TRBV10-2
CASSVARAYEQYF
TGCGCCAGCAGTGTCGCCAGGGCCTACGAGCAGTACTTC
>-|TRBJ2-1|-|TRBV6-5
CASRGSKTNEQFF
TGTGCCAGCCGGGGGTCGAAGACCAATGAGCAGTTCTTC
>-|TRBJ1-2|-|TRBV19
CVSSIGRVDGYTF
TGTGTCAGTAGTATAGGCAGGGTTGATGGCTACACCTTC
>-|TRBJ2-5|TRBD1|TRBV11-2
CASSHTGGRETQYF
TGTGCCAGCAGCCATACAGGGGGCAGGGAGACCCAGTACTTC
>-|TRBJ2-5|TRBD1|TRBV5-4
CASSISTGGETQYF
TGTGCCAGCAGCATATCGACAGGGGGAGAGACCCAGTACTTC
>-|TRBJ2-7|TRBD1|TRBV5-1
CASSPGGTGVRGEQYF
TGCGCCAGCAGCCCGGGCGGGACAGGGGTAAGAGGCGAGCAGTACTTC
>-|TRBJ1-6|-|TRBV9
CASSAGGSPNSPLHF
TGTGCCAGCAGCGCCGGAGGGTCCCCTAATTCACCCCTCCACTTT